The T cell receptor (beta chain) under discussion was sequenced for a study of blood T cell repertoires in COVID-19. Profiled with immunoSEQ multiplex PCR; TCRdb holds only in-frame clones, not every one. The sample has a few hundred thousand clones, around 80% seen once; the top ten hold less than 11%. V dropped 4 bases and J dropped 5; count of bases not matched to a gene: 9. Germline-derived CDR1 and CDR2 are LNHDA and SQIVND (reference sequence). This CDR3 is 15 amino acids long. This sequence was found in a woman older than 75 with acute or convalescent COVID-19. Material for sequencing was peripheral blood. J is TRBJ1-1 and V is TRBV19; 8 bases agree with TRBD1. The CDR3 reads CASSKDRGKGTEAFF. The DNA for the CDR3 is TGTGCCAGTAGTAAAGACAGGGGTAAAGGAACTGAAGCTTTCTTT.